This T cell receptor beta chain derives from a study of response to subunit inactivated influenza vaccine. CDR1 and CDR2 from the germline V gene are DFQATT and SNEGSKA (reference sequence). CDR3 length: 14 amino acids. V shed 1 base, J shed 6 bases, and the junction held 7 bases outside the gene matches. In its sample, this clonotype was seen a few times. TCRdb ran MiXCR on the RT-PCR reads and lists one entry per CDR3 protein. The sample carries more than 700,000 distinct CDR3 sequences, 21% recorded once. The chain joins TRBV20-1 to TRBJ2-7; 9 bases match TRBD1. Sequenced material: PBMCs from blood, taken more than 4 days after vaccination. The sequence came from a man aged 50 to 60 who received an inactivated influenza vaccine. CDR3 region: CSARGQGGFREQYF. The CDR3 DNA sequence: TGCAGTGCTAGAGGACAGGGGGGCTTCCGCGAGCAGTACTTC.